This T cell receptor (beta chain) derives from a study of blood T cell repertoires in COVID-19. Across the study: COVID-19 samples collected from the United States, Italy and Spain covered acute and convalescent phases. Sources were T cells, B-cell-depleted T cells, or PBMCs; the material itself was cDNA or gDNA.

CDR1 and CDR2 from the germline V gene are LNHDA and SQIVND (reference sequence). This CDR3 is built from 13 residues. This clone was counted once. Produced via immunoSEQ multiplex PCR; TCRdb's table is partial and in-frame only. The data contain around 220,000 clones, more than 80% of them singletons. The TCR comes from an elderly woman with acute or convalescent COVID-19. V and J are TRBV19 and TRBJ1-5, with D possibly matching TRBD1 (6 bases). Sequencing input: peripheral blood. The CDR3 reads CAAGQGPNQPQHF. The DNA for the CDR3 is TGTGCAGCCGGGCAGGGGCCCAATCAGCCCCAGCATTTT.